The rows below give T cell receptor beta chains drawn from one sample of a study of CD8+CD57+ T cells in acquired aplastic anemia. A single record per CDR3 protein comes from TCRdb applying MiXCR to the reads. The table includes fewer than 100,000 distinct CDR3 sequences, approximately 46% detected once. The sequencing sample was made of sorted CD4+, CD8+, or CD8+CD57+ T cells (not recorded which) from PBMCs. The receptors shown here come from a human donor in good health, serving as a control. CDR3s include the opening cysteine and the closing phenylalanine or tryptophan. The order of the fields is J gene, D gene, clone size, V gene, CDR3 DNA, CDR3 protein. A D gene is named only where the DNA matches it firmly. Clone size, where shown, is once, few, many, or a class for clones that have expanded.

J: TRBJ1-2
D: .
size: medium-sized
V: TRBV29-1
DNA: TGCAGCATACCGAGGGGGTCTGGCTACACCTTC
CDR3: CSIPRGSGYTF

J: TRBJ1-3
D: .
size: many
V: TRBV7-7
DNA: TGTGCCAGCAGCATGGGGGCCGGCGGAGGAAACACCATATATTTT
CDR3: CASSMGAGGGNTIYF

J: TRBJ2-5
D: TRBD2
size: .
V: TRBV6-1
DNA: TGTGCCAGCAGGGGTACGGGGGGACAAGAGACCCAGTACTTC
CDR3: CASRGTGGQETQYF

J: TRBJ2-3
D: .
size: many
V: TRBV25-1
DNA: TGTGCCAGCAGTGTGAGACTTCTAAGCACAGATACGCAGTATTTT
CDR3: CASSVRLLSTDTQYF

J: TRBJ1-1
D: TRBD1
size: .
V: TRBV25-1
DNA: TGTGCCACCCGGCCCAGGGGGTTGCAAGACACTGAAGCTTTCTTT
CDR3: CATRPRGLQDTEAFF

J: TRBJ1-4
D: .
size: .
V: TRBV2
DNA: TGTGCCAGCAGGGTTGACAGCTTAGGCGAAAAACTGTTTTTT
CDR3: CASRVDSLGEKLFF

J: TRBJ1-1
D: .
size: many
V: TRBV19
DNA: TGTGCCAGTGAGGGCACTGAAGCTTTCTTT
CDR3: CASEGTEAFF

J: TRBJ1-1
D: .
size: .
V: TRBV15
DNA: TGTGCCACCAGCAGCTTGACTGTGACCAACACTGAAGCTTTCTTT
CDR3: CATSSLTVTNTEAFF

J: TRBJ2-3
D: .
size: .
V: TRBV24-1
DNA: TGTGCCACCAGTGTTGGGACTACAGATACGCAGTATTTT
CDR3: CATSVGTTDTQYF

J: TRBJ2-2
D: .
size: many
V: TRBV19
DNA: TGTGCCAGTGCCGATGACACCGGGGAGCTGTTTTTT
CDR3: CASADDTGELFF

J: TRBJ2-7
D: .
size: .
V: TRBV5-1
DNA: TGCGCCAGCACCCAACCCGGGACAAACTACGAGCAGTACTTC
CDR3: CASTQPGTNYEQYF

J: TRBJ2-3
D: .
size: many
V: TRBV9
DNA: TGTGCCAGCAGCGCGGAGGGCCCCGAAGATACGCAGTATTTT
CDR3: CASSAEGPEDTQYF

J: TRBJ1-2
D: .
size: .
V: TRBV7-9
DNA: TGTGCCGGTAGGCGGGGCGCAGGCTATGGCTACACCTTC
CDR3: CAGRRGAGYGYTF

J: TRBJ1-1
D: .
size: .
V: TRBV25-1
DNA: TGTGCCAGCAGTGAATCTAGGGGGGTAAACACTGAAGCTTTCTTT
CDR3: CASSESRGVNTEAFF

J: TRBJ1-1
D: .
size: .
V: TRBV7-8
DNA: TGTGCCAGCAGCCGAACGGACACTGAAGCTTTCTTT
CDR3: CASSRTDTEAFF

J: TRBJ1-4
D: .
size: few
V: TRBV6-1
DNA: TGTGCCAGCCACCTGGGGGGTAGGGAAAAACTGTTTTTT
CDR3: CASHLGGREKLFF

J: TRBJ1-1
D: .
size: many
V: TRBV14
DNA: TGTGCCAGCAGCCGTGGGACACTAAGACTGAACACTGAAGCTTTCTTT
CDR3: CASSRGTLRLNTEAFF

J: TRBJ2-5
D: TRBD1
size: .
V: TRBV2
DNA: TGTGCCAGCACCTGGACAGGCCAAGAGACCCAGTACTTC
CDR3: CASTWTGQETQYF

J: TRBJ1-2
D: .
size: many
V: TRBV27
DNA: TGTGCCAGCAGTTTATCCTCCTATACCTTC
CDR3: CASSLSSYTF

J: TRBJ2-7
D: TRBD1
size: many
V: TRBV7-9
DNA: TGTGCCAGCAGCTTAGGGACAGGGGGCCACGAGCAGTACTTC
CDR3: CASSLGTGGHEQYF

J: TRBJ1-1
D: .
size: .
V: TRBV19
DNA: TGTGCCAGCAGCCAATTAATGAACACTGAAGCTTTCTTT
CDR3: CASSQLMNTEAFF

J: TRBJ2-1
D: .
size: .
V: TRBV29-1
DNA: TGCAGTGCTCGGATACCAAACGGGACCCCAAGCAATGAGCAATTCTTC
CDR3: CSARIPNGTPSNEQFF